This T cell receptor beta chain was captured in a study of T cell responses to AZD1222 COVID-19 vaccine. Study-level results: Epitopes outside B.1.351 and B.1.1.7 mutated regions reportedly drew nearly half of spike TCRs.

The CDR3 runs to 13 residues. Germline CDR1 reads MNHEY; CDR2 reads SVGAGI. V was trimmed by 5 bases and J by 3 bases, leaving 8 bases between them. Repertoires were generated with immunoSEQ multiplex PCR, while TCRdb's copy carries only in-frame clones and drops some. Here the sample spans under 150,000 clones, around nine tenths being singletons. Points on this clone: Its antigen is unidentified.

The sequences come from peripheral blood, collected 28 days after the second AZD1222 dose. The TCR was taken from an adult who received the AZD1222 COVID-19 vaccine. This chain joins TRBV6-5 and TRBJ1-5; possible D gene TRBD1, 6 bases. The CDR3 region is CASSTGHNQPQHF. CDR3 nucleotide sequence: TGTGCCAGCAGTACAGGGCACAATCAGCCCCAGCATTTT.